The rows below give T cell receptor beta chains drawn from one sample of a study of cytomegalovirus exposure and HLA in healthy donors. Libraries were prepared by immunoSEQ multiplex PCR; TCRdb keeps only in-frame clonotypes and omits some of them. The sample shows 55,000 to 80,000 clones, 60% to 80% of them seen only once. The specimen sequenced was PBMCs. The receptors come from a middle-aged woman in good health and CMV-seropositive. Each CDR3 is given with its conserved first and last residue. The order of the fields is D gene, V gene, clone size, J gene, CDR3 DNA, CDR3 protein. The D gene is left open where the match is weak. Clone size is stated in some rows and not others, as once, few, many or a class when expanded.

>TRBD1|TRBV29-1|few|TRBJ2-7
TGCAGCGTTGGAGGGACAGGGTCGGGCGAGCAGTACTTC
CSVGGTGSGEQYF
>-|TRBV15|-|TRBJ1-5
TGTGCCACCAGCAGCCCCCAGGGGACTCAGCCCCAGCATTTT
CATSSPQGTQPQHF
>TRBD1|TRBV7-6|-|TRBJ1-4
TGTGCCAGCAGCTCCGAAGGGGGCGCGGGGGAAAAACTGTTTTTT
CASSSEGGAGEKLFF
>-|TRBV27|-|TRBJ2-7
TGTGCCAGCAGTGTTCGGGGGATCCTCTACGAGCAGTACTTC
CASSVRGILYEQYF
>TRBD1|TRBV27|few|TRBJ1-1
TGTGCCAGCAGGGACAGGGAGTCCCAGGAAGCTTTCTTT
CASRDRESQEAFF
>-|TRBV5-1|-|TRBJ2-1
TGCGCCAGCAGCGACGAGCGGAAAAGCTCCTACAATGAGCAGTTCTTC
CASSDERKSSYNEQFF
>-|TRBV7-6|-|TRBJ2-2
TGTGCCAGCAGCTTAGAGGGGGCCGGGGAGCTGTTTTTT
CASSLEGAGELFF
>-|TRBV27|-|TRBJ2-3
TGTGCCAGCAGTCTCACTACCCGGGGCACAGATACGCAGTATTTT
CASSLTTRGTDTQYF
>TRBD1|TRBV27|-|TRBJ1-3
TGTGCCAGCAGTTTACAGGGACAGTCTGGAAACACCATATATTTT
CASSLQGQSGNTIYF
>TRBD1|TRBV9|-|TRBJ2-3
TGTGCCAGCAGCGCAAGGGACAGGGACACAGATACGCAGTATTTT
CASSARDRDTDTQYF
>-|TRBV30|-|TRBJ2-7
TGTGCCTGGTCTAAACAGTCCTACGAGCAGTACTTC
CAWSKQSYEQYF
>TRBD1|TRBV4-1|-|TRBJ1-4
TGCGCCAGCAGCCAAATGACAGGGGGGTCTCCCCTGTTTTTT
CASSQMTGGSPLFF
>-|TRBV9|-|TRBJ1-1
TGTGCCAGCAGCCCCAGAGGGAGTTACACTGAAGCTTTCTTT
CASSPRGSYTEAFF
>-|TRBV6-1|-|TRBJ2-3
TGTGCCAGCAGCCAGAAGCGGATTAGCACAGATACGCAGTATTTT
CASSQKRISTDTQYF
>-|TRBV13|-|TRBJ1-1
TGTGCCAGCAGCTCTACAGAGAACACTGAAGCTTTCTTT
CASSSTENTEAFF
>TRBD1|TRBV2|-|TRBJ2-2
TGTGCCAGCGGTGGGCCAGGGGGCATCACCGGGGAGCTGTTTTTT
CASGGPGGITGELFF
>TRBD1|TRBV27|-|TRBJ1-1
TGTGCCAGCAGACCCCACGACAGGGACACTGAAGCTTTCTTT
CASRPHDRDTEAFF
>-|TRBV2|-|TRBJ2-7
TGTGCCAGCAGTGAGATGAGGAGAGGCGCTGGCGAGCAGTACTTC
CASSEMRRGAGEQYF
>TRBD2|TRBV19|-|TRBJ2-3
TGTGCCAGTAGTATCGAGGTAGCGGGGAGGGTGGCAGATACGCAGTATTTT
CASSIEVAGRVADTQYF
>-|TRBV6-5|-|TRBJ1-1
TGTGCCAGCAGTTACGGGTGGGCCACTGAAGCTTTCTTT
CASSYGWATEAFF
>TRBD1|TRBV19|few|TRBJ1-2
TGTGCCAGTACCGACAGGGGTAACTATGGCTACACCTTC
CASTDRGNYGYTF
>-|TRBV7-7|-|TRBJ2-3
TGTGCCAGCAGCTTAGGCCCGGGGAGCACAGATACGCAGTATTTT
CASSLGPGSTDTQYF
>-|TRBV27|-|TRBJ2-7
TGTGCCAGTCAAGGGCGGACAACCTACGAGCAGTACTTC
CASQGRTTYEQYF
>-|TRBV28|once|TRBJ2-7
TGTGCCAGCAGATCCTCGGGACAAATGCATTACGAGCAGTACTTC
CASRSSGQMHYEQYF
>-|TRBV5-6|-|TRBJ1-2
TGTGCCAGCAGCCTCTCGGGAACCTATGGCTACACCTTC
CASSLSGTYGYTF
>TRBD1|TRBV15|-|TRBJ1-5
TGTGCCACCAGCAGAGTAAGGGGACAGGTGTATCAGCCCCAGCATTTT
CATSRVRGQVYQPQHF
>-|TRBV7-3|-|TRBJ2-7
TGTGCCAGCAGCTTAAACGGGGGGCCCTCCTACGAGCAGTACTTC
CASSLNGGPSYEQYF
>TRBD1|TRBV18|few|TRBJ2-7
TGTGCCAGCTCGCCCTCCGGGACAGGCTACGAGCAGTACTTC
CASSPSGTGYEQYF
>-|TRBV7-2|-|TRBJ2-3
TGTGCCAGCAGCTCCACCCCCGAAGCGGTGCAGTATTTT
CASSSTPEAVQYF
>TRBD2|TRBV11-3|-|TRBJ2-1
TGTGCCAGCAGCTTAGGATCGGGGGGTGAGCAGTTCTTC
CASSLGSGGEQFF
>TRBD1|TRBV19|-|TRBJ1-5
TGTGCCAGTAGTTGGACAGGGGGTAGCAATCAGCCCCAGCATTTT
CASSWTGGSNQPQHF
>TRBD2|TRBV5-1|-|TRBJ2-1
TGCGCCAGCAGCTTGGGGATCGGGGGGGTCCGATCGCTTGTCTACAATGAGCAGTTCTTC
CASSLGIGGVRSLVYNEQFF
>-|TRBV11-2|few|TRBJ2-2
TGTGCCAGCAGCTTTGCGGGGGCGGGCACCGGGGAGCTGTTTTTT
CASSFAGAGTGELFF
>-|TRBV7-2|-|TRBJ1-6
TGTGCCAGCAGCTTGTACGGACCTGGCGGGGGTAATTCACCCCTCCACTTT
CASSLYGPGGGNSPLHF
>TRBD2|TRBV7-9|-|TRBJ2-1
TGTGCCAGCAGCTTCAACAGCGGGGGAAGGGAGTTCTTC
CASSFNSGGREFF
>TRBD1|TRBV5-6|-|TRBJ2-7
TGTGCCAGCAGCCCGGACAGGGGGCGCGGGTCCTACGAGCAGTACTTC
CASSPDRGRGSYEQYF
>-|TRBV5-5|-|TRBJ1-6
TGTGCCAGCAGCTTGAGCGGCGGTTATAATTCACCCCTCCACTTT
CASSLSGGYNSPLHF
>TRBD1|TRBV10-2|few|TRBJ2-5
TGCGCCAGCAGCCGCCCCCCGTCCGGGACAGCTCAAGAGACCCAGTACTTC
CASSRPPSGTAQETQYF
>-|TRBV6-5|-|TRBJ1-1
TGTGCCAGCAGTTACTCAGAGGGTGGAATGGTCACTGAAGCTTTCTTT
CASSYSEGGMVTEAFF
>TRBD1|TRBV28|once|TRBJ1-2
TGTGCCAGCAGCCAGACAGGGATCTATGGCTACACCTTC
CASSQTGIYGYTF
>-|TRBV5-4|-|TRBJ1-5
TGTGCCAGCAGCCCCGACCCCGGGGGTGATCAGCCCCAGCATTTT
CASSPDPGGDQPQHF
>-|TRBV27|-|TRBJ2-7
TGTGCCAGCAGTTTGTTTCAGGGCCCCTACGAGCAGTACTTC
CASSLFQGPYEQYF
>TRBD2|TRBV10-1|-|TRBJ2-7
TGCGCCAGCAGTGAGTCCGGACTAGGTCAGGACGAGCAGTACTTC
CASSESGLGQDEQYF
>TRBD2|TRBV5-1|-|TRBJ2-3
TGCGCCAGCGCTACTAGCGGGGGGGCAGATACGCAGTATTTT
CASATSGGADTQYF
>-|TRBV2|-|TRBJ2-2
TGTGCCAAGGGGGAAACAGGGAACACCGGGGAGCTGTTTTTT
CAKGETGNTGELFF
>TRBD1|TRBV9|-|TRBJ2-1
TGTGCCAGCAGCCTACCGGGACAGCCCTACAATGAGCAGTTCTTC
CASSLPGQPYNEQFF
>-|TRBV5-1|-|TRBJ1-6
TGCGCCAGCAGCTCCTCCTCGCCGGCGGATTCACCCCTCCACTTT
CASSSSSPADSPLHF
>TRBD2|TRBV7-3|-|TRBJ2-7
TGTGCCAGCAGCTTAAGAGACGGGGGGAACTACGAGCAGTACTTC
CASSLRDGGNYEQYF
>TRBD2|TRBV4-3|once|TRBJ2-3
TGCGCCAGCAGCCGAGGACTAGACACAGATACGCAGTATTTT
CASSRGLDTDTQYF
>-|TRBV6-5|-|TRBJ2-1
TGTGCCAGCAGGGGAATGGCGGGCGAGCAGTTCTTC
CASRGMAGEQFF
>TRBD1|TRBV6-5|-|TRBJ2-7
TGTGCCAGCAGCCCCCCCGGGACAGGGTTTTACGAGCAGTACTTC
CASSPPGTGFYEQYF
>TRBD1|TRBV6-4|-|TRBJ2-2
TGTGCCAGCAGTCCAGGGACAGGGGGCACCGGGGAGCTGTTTTTT
CASSPGTGGTGELFF
>TRBD1|TRBV29-1|-|TRBJ1-2
TGCAGCGCTGGGGTAGGACAGGGGGCAGGGGGCTACACCTTC
CSAGVGQGAGGYTF
>TRBD1|TRBV5-1|-|TRBJ1-2
TGCGCCAGCAGCTTGGGGACAGGGTCAGTGGAGAGCCAGGGGTATGGCTACACCTTC
CASSLGTGSVESQGYGYTF
>-|TRBV10-1|-|TRBJ2-7
TGCGCCAGCAGTGCCGGGCAGGGGGGCTACGAGCAGTACTTC
CASSAGQGGYEQYF
>-|TRBV4-3|-|TRBJ2-7
TGCGCCAGCAGCCAAGTATTTCAGGGCTCCTACGAGCAGTACTTC
CASSQVFQGSYEQYF
>-|TRBV6-6|-|TRBJ1-4
TGTGCCAGCAGTTCCTTTAATGAAAAACTGTTTTTT
CASSSFNEKLFF